These T cell receptor beta chains were read from a single sample in a study of blood T cell repertoires in COVID-19. The table came from immunoSEQ multiplex PCR; TCRdb's copy has only in-frame clones and leaves some out. The top ten clones hold roughly 8.7% of a sample with fewer than 200,000 clones, about three quarters of them seen once. The sequenced material came from peripheral blood. The origin of the receptors is a woman between 50 and 59 years old with active or convalescent COVID-19. Both conserved end residues are trimmed from each CDR3.

v_call,cdr3_length,j_call,cdr3_aa
TRBV27,15,TRBJ1-2,ASSQKPNRQGGIGYT
TRBV29-1,9,TRBJ2-5,SVSREETQY
TRBV18,12,TRBJ1-6,ASSKDREHSPLH
TRBV2,12,TRBJ2-3,ASSGDISTDTQY
TRBV19,10,TRBJ2-3,ASMGLADTQY
TRBV5-1,14,TRBJ2-1,ASSLLTSGRGNEQF
TRBV19,13,TRBJ1-4,ASREQDTTNEKLF
TRBV28,12,TRBJ2-3,ASHPRDMKYTQY
TRBV11-2,12,TRBJ2-2,ASSQTVGTGELF
TRBV11-2,15,TRBJ2-3,ASSLGTSGRSTDTQY
TRBV4-2,14,TRBJ1-2,ASSQEVGQADYGYT
TRBV10-3,13,TRBJ1-1,AISESTRKNTEAF
TRBV7-2,14,TRBJ1-1,ASSLEISRGGTEAF
TRBV11-3,11,TRBJ1-6,ASSTGLNSPLH
TRBV6-2/TRBV6-3,16,TRBJ2-1,ASSYSALAGSGYNEQF
TRBV2,11,TRBJ2-5,ASGERRQETQY
TRBV7-9,12,TRBJ2-1,ASSLMWGEDEQF
TRBV5-1,11,TRBJ1-5,ASREASNQPQH
TRBV28,11,TRBJ1-2,ASSLQGNYGYT
TRBV13,15,TRBJ2-1,ASSLVGLAGGPDEQF
TRBV28,9,TRBJ2-1,ASRTVNEQF
TRBV7-3,12,TRBJ2-3,ASSPQGAPDTQY
TRBV3-1/TRBV3-2,11,TRBJ2-1,ASSRGYGAEQF
TRBV9,13,TRBJ2-1,ASSPAGGSYNEQF
TRBV2,14,TRBJ2-5,ASSSGLAGFQETQY
TRBV7-9,13,TRBJ1-2,ASSLAGGNGYGYT
TRBV6-5,11,TRBJ2-3,ASRGQGTDTQY
TRBV2,13,TRBJ2-2,ASSERRPGTGELF
TRBV7-2,14,TRBJ2-7,ASSLGLGGATYEQY
TRBV25-1,13,TRBJ1-1,ASSKTGDSNTEAF
TRBV29-1,10,TRBJ2-7,SVRTGGGEQY
TRBV3-1/TRBV3-2,12,TRBJ1-1,ASSPRGSWTEAF
TRBV6-5,12,TRBJ2-2,ASRGMLNTGELF
TRBV29-1,11,TRBJ2-3,SVRDIRTDTQY
TRBV11-2,13,TRBJ1-4,ASSALTGFREKLF